This T cell receptor beta chain was recovered during a study of blood T cell repertoires in COVID-19. This CDR3 is built from 13 residues. CDR1 is GTSNPN and CDR2 is SVGIG in the germline V gene (reference sequence). The J segment lost 3 bases and the V segment lost 4 bases, leaving 4 bases of the junction unmatched. The table came from immunoSEQ multiplex PCR; TCRdb's copy has only in-frame clones and leaves some out. This sample carries approximately 91,000 clones, 70% to 90% of them seen once, and the ten largest clones take more than 4.5%. The V call is TRBV30, the J call TRBJ1-1, with TRBD1 matching over 8 bases. The receptor was derived from a man in his sixties or seventies with acute or convalescent COVID-19. Sequenced: peripheral blood. The CDR3 bases are TGTGCCTGGAAAACAGGGGGGGACACTGAAGCTTTCTTT. The encoded protein is CAWKTGGDTEAFF.